This entry concerns a single T cell receptor beta chain. The data are from a study of blood T cell repertoires in COVID-19. Study-level background: Material from acute and convalescent COVID-19 was sourced from the United States, Italy and Spain. PBMCs, B-cell-depleted T cells, or T cells provided the cDNA or gDNA that made up the material.

J gave up 0 bases and V 8 bases, and 8 bases lay outside the gene matches. The CDR3 loop spans 16 amino acids. Looked up from germline, CDR1 is SNHLY and CDR2 is FYNNEI. Original processing notes: Estimated nucleated cell counts came from reference gene primer amplification. Profiled with immunoSEQ multiplex PCR; TCRdb holds only in-frame clones, not every one. V, J and clone size were drawn from that table, and D and trimming were deduced from the DNA. The sample lists about 130,000 clones; about 88% were seen once. V gene TRBV2 combines with J gene TRBJ2-2; 8 bases map to TRBD1. The clonotype originates from a man aged 50-59 years with active COVID-19. The sample taken for sequencing was peripheral blood. The CDR3 sequence is CASAEEGQANTGELFF. CDR3 nucleotide sequence: TGTGCCAGCGCGGAAGAGGGACAGGCGAACACCGGGGAGCTGTTTTTT.